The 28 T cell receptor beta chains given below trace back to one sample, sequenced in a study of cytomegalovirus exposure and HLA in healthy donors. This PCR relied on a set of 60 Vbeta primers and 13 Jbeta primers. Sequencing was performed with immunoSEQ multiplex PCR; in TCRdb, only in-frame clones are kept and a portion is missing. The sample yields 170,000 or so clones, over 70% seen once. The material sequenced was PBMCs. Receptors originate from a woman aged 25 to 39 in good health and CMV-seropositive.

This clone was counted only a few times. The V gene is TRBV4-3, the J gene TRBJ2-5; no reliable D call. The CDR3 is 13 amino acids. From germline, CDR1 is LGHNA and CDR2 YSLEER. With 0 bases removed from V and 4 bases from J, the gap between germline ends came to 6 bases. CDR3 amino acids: CASSQDSTETQYF. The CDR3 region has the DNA TGCGCCAGCAGCCAAGATTCTACAGAGACCCAGTACTTC.

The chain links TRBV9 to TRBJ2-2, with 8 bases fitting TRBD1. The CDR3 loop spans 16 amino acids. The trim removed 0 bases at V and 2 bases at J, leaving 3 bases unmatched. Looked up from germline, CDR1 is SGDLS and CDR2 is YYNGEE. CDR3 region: CASSVGPGGNTGELFF. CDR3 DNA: TGTGCCAGCAGCGTAGGTCCAGGGGGCAACACCGGGGAGCTGTTTTTT.

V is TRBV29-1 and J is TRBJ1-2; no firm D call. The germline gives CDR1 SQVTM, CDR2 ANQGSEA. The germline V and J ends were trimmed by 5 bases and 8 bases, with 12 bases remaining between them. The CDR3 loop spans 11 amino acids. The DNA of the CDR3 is TGCAGCGTTCGAGAACTTGAGGGCTACACCTTC. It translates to CSVRELEGYTF.

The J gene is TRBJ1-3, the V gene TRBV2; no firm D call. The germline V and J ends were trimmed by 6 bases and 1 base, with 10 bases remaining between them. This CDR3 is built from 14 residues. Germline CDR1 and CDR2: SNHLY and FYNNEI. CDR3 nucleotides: TGTGCCAGCAGCAAACCGGGATCTGGAAACACCATATATTTT. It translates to CASSKPGSGNTIYF.

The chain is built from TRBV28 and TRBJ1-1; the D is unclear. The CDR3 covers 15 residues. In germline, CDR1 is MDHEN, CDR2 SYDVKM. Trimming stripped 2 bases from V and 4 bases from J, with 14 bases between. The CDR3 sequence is CASSLMGLAGTEAFF. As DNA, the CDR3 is TGTGCCAGCAGTTTAATGGGCCTTGCCGGCACTGAAGCTTTCTTT.

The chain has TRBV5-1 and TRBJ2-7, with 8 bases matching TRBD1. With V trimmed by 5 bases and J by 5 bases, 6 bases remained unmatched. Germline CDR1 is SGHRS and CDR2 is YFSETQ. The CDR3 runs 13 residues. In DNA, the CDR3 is TGCGCCAGCAGTTCGCAGGGGGCTGACGAGCAGTACTTC. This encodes CASSSQGADEQYF.

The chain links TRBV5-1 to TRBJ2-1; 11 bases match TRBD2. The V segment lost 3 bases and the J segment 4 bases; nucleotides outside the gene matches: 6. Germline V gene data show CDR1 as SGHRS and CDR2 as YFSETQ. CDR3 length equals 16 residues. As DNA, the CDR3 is TGCGCCAGCAGCTCGGTGACTAGCGGGGATTACAATGAGCAGTTCTTC. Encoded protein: CASSSVTSGDYNEQFF.

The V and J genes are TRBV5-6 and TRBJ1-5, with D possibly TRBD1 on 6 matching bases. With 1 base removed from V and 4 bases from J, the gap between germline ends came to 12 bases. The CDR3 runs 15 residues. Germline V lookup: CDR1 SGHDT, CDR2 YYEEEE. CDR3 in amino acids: CASSLFGGPNQPQHF. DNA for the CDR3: TGTGCCAGCAGCTTGTTTGGGGGCCCGAATCAGCCCCAGCATTTT.

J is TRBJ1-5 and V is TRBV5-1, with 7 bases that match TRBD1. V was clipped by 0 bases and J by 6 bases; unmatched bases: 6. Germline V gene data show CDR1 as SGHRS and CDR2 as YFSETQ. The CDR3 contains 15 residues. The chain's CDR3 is CASSLGTGVSQPQHF. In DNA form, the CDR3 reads TGCGCCAGCAGCTTGGGGACAGGAGTAAGTCAGCCCCAGCATTTT.

This CDR3 reads CASSLDEGGNQPQHF. CDR3 nucleotides: TGCGCCAGCAGCTTGGACGAGGGGGGCAATCAGCCCCAGCATTTT. The V and J genes are TRBV5-1 and TRBJ1-5, with D tentatively TRBD1 (6 bases). V dropped 0 bases and J dropped 2 bases, with 9 bases sitting between them. The CDR3 contains 15 residues. The germline V gene encodes CDR1 SGHRS and CDR2 YFSETQ.

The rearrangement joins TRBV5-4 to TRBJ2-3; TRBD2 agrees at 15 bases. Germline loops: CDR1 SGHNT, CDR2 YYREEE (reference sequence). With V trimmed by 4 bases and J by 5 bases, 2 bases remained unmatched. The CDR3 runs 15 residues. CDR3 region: CASSKGLAGGDTQYF. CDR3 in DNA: TGTGCCAGCAGCAAGGGACTAGCGGGAGGAGATACGCAGTATTTT.

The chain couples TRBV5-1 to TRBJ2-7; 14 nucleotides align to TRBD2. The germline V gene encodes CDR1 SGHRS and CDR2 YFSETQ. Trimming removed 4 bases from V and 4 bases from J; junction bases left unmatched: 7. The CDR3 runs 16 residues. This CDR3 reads CASSKGLAGANYEQYF. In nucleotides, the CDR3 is TGCGCCAGCAGCAAGGGACTAGCGGGAGCAAATTACGAGCAGTACTTC. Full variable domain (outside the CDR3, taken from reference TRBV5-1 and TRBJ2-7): KAGVTQTPRYLIKTRGQQVTLSCSPISGHRSVSWYQQTPGQGLQFLFEYFSETQRNKGNFPGRFSGRQFSNSRSEMNVSTLELGDSALYLCASSKGLAGANYEQYFGPGTRLTVT.

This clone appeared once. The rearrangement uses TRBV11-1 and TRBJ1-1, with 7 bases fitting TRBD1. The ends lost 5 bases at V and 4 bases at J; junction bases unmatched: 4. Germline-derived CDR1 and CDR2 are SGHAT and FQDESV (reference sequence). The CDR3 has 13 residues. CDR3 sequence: CASSIGGSTEAFF. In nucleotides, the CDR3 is TGTGCCAGCAGCATAGGGGGCTCCACTGAAGCTTTCTTT.

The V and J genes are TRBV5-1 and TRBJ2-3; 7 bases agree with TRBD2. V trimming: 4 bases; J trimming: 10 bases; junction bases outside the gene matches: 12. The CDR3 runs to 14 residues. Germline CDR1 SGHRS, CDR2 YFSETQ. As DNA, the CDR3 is TGCGCCAGCAGCCCTGACCCGGGACTAATTTCGCAGTATTTT. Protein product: CASSPDPGLISQYF.

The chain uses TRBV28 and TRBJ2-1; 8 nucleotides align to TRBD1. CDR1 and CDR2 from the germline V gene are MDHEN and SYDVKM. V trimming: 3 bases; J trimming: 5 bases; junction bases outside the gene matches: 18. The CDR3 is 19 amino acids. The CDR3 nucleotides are TGTGCCAGCAGTTTTGTGACAGGGGTTAGGACGATCGGAGACAATGAGCAGTTCTTC. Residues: CASSFVTGVRTIGDNEQFF.

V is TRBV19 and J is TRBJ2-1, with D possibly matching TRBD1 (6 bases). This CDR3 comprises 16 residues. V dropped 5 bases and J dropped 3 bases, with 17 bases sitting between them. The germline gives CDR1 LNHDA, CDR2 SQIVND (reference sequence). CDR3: CASSSPGDAVYNEQFF. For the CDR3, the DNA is TGTGCCAGTAGTTCGCCAGGGGACGCCGTCTACAATGAGCAGTTCTTC.

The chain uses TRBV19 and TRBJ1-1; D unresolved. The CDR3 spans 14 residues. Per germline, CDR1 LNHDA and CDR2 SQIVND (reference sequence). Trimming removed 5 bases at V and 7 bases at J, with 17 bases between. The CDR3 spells CASSGQVPNIEAFF. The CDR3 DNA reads TGTGCCAGTAGTGGTCAGGTACCTAATATTGAAGCTTTCTTT.

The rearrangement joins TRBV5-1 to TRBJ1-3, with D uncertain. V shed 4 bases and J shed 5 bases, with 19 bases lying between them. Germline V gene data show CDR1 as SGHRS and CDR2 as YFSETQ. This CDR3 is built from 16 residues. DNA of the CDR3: TGCGCCAGCAGCCCCCCTGGGAGCCAAGATCGAAACACCATATATTTT. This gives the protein CASSPPGSQDRNTIYF.

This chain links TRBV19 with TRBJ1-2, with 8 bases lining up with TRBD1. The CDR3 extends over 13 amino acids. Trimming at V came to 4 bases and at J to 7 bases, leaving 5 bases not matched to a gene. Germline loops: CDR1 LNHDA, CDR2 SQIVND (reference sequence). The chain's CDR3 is CASSTLTGVGYTF. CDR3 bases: TGTGCCAGTAGTACCTTGACAGGGGTTGGCTACACCTTC. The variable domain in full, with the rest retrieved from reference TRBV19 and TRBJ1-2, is DGGITQSPKYLFRKEGQNVTLSCEQNLNHDAMYWYRQDPGQGLRLIYYSQIVNDFQKGDIAEGYSVSREKKESFPLTVTSAQKNPTAFYLCASSTLTGVGYTFGSGTRLTVV.

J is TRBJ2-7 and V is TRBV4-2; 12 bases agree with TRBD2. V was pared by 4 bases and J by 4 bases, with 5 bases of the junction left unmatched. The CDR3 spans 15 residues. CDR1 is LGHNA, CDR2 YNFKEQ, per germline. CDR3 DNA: TGTGCCAGCAGCCCTACCGGGACTAGCGGGTACGAGCAGTACTTC. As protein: CASSPTGTSGYEQYF.

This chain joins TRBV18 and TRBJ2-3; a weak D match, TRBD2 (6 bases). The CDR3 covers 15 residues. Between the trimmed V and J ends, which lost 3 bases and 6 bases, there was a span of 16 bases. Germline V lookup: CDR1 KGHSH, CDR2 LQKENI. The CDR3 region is CASSPSGTARDTQYF. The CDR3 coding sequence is TGTGCCAGCTCACCTTCCGGGACTGCCAGGGATACGCAGTATTTT.

The CDR3 loop is CASSLDISYEQYF. The CDR3 nucleotides are TGTGCCAGCAGCCTGGACATTTCCTACGAGCAGTACTTC. The chain carries TRBV11-2 and TRBJ2-7, with TRBD1 as a possible D gene (5 bases). The ends were cut back, 5 bases at V and 1 base at J, with 9 bases in the middle. CDR1 is SGHAT, CDR2 FQNNGV, per germline. The CDR3 loop spans 13 amino acids.

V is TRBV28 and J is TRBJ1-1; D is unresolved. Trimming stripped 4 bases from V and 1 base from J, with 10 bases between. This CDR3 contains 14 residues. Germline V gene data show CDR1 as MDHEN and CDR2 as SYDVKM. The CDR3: CASSSVSTNTEAFF. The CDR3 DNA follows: TGTGCCAGCAGTTCGGTCTCAACGAACACTGAAGCTTTCTTT.

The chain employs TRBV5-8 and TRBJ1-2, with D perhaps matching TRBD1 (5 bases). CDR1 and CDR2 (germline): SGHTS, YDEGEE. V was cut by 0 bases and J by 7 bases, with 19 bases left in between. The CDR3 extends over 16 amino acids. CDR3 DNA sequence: TGTGCCAGCAGCTTGGGTCCGGGGGGTCTCGGTCTTGGCTACACCTTC. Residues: CASSLGPGGLGLGYTF. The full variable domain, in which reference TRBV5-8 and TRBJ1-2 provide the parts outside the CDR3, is EAGVTQSPTHLIKTRGQQATLRCSPISGHTSVYWYQQALGLGLQFLLWYDEGEERNRGNFPPRFSGRQFPNYSSELNVNALELEDSALYLCASSLGPGGLGLGYTFGSGTRLTVV.

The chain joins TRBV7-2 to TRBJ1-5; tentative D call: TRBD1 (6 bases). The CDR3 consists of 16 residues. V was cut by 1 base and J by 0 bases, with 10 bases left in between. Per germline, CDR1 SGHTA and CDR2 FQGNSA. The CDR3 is CASSLVGGISNQPQHF. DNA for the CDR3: TGTGCCAGCAGCTTAGTTGGGGGCATTAGCAATCAGCCCCAGCATTTT. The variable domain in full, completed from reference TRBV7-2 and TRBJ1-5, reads GAGVSQSPSNKVTEKGKDVELRCDPISGHTALYWYRQSLGQGLEFLIYFQGNSAPDKSGLPSDRFSAERTGGSVSTLTIQRTQQEDSAVYLCASSLVGGISNQPQHFGDGTRLSIL.

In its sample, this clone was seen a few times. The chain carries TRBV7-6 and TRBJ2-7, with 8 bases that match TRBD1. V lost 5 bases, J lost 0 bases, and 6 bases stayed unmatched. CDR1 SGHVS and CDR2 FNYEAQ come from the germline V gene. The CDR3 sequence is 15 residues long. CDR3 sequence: CASSQRTGSSYEQYF. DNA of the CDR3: TGTGCCAGCAGCCAGCGGACAGGGTCCTCCTACGAGCAGTACTTC. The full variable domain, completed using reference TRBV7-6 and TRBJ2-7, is GAGVSQSPRYKVTKRGQDVALRCDPISGHVSLYWYRQALGQGPEFLTYFNYEAQQDKSGLPNDRFSAERPEGSISTLTIQRTEQRDSAMYRCASSQRTGSSYEQYFGPGTRLTVT.

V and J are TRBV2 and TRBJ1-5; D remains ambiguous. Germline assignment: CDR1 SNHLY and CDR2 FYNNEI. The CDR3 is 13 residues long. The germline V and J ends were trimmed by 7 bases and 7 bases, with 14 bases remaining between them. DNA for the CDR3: TGTGCCAGCATCGCTGAGATGGGCCAGCCCCAGCATTTT. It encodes CASIAEMGQPQHF.

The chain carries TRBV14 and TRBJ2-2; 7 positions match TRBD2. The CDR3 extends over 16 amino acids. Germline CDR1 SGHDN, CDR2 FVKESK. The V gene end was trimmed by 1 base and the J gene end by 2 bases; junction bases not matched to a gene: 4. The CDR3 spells CASSQAGTINTGELFF. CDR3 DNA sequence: TGTGCCAGCAGCCAAGCCGGGACTATTAACACCGGGGAGCTGTTTTTT.